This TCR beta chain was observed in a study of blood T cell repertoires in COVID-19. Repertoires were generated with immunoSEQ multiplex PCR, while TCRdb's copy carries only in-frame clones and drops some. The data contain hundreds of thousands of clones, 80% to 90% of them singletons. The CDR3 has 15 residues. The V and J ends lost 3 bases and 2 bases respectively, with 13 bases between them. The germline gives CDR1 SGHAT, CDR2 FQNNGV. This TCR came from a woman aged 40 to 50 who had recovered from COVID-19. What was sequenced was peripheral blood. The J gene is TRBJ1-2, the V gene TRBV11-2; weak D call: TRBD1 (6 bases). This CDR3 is CASSFPLGQNYGYTF. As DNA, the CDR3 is TGTGCCAGCAGCTTCCCCCTCGGACAGAACTATGGCTACACCTTC.